These 12 T cell receptor beta chains were all obtained from the same sample, sequenced in a study of lymphopenia after photon versus proton radiotherapy. TCRdb's copy holds only in-frame clones and misses some; the assay was immunoSEQ multiplex PCR. Of more than 60,000 clones listed, approximately 86% were seen once; the top ten hold about 2.3%. The specimen was peripheral blood, collected from a patient treated with photon-based radiotherapy. Source of these receptors: a man between 40 and 49 years old with gastric cancer.

The CDR3 here is CASSPHPNTEAFF. The CDR3 DNA sequence: TGTGCCAGCAGTCCCCACCCAAACACTGAAGCTTTCTTT. The rearrangement uses TRBV7-8 and TRBJ1-1; D remains unclear. Trimming pared 6 bases from V and 2 bases from J, leaving 10 bases between. CDR3 size: 13 residues. Germline CDR1 SGHVS, CDR2 FQNEAQ.

The chain recombines TRBV5-6 with TRBJ1-2; D unclear. CDR3 size: 13 residues. V was clipped by 4 bases and J by 6 bases, with 13 bases between them. Germline lookup yields CDR1 SGHDT and CDR2 YYEEEE. DNA for the CDR3: TGTGCCAGCAGCACCGTGGTGGGTAATGGCTACACCTTC. This gives the protein CASSTVVGNGYTF.

The rearrangement joins TRBV4-3 to TRBJ1-1; D ambiguous. CDR1 and CDR2 from the germline V gene are LGHNA and YSLEER. V was pared by 0 bases and J by 0 bases, with 11 bases between. CDR3 length: 16 residues. DNA of the CDR3: TGCGCCAGCAGCCAAGATCTAGCGACCTTGAACACTGAAGCTTTCTTT. Amino acid sequence: CASSQDLATLNTEAFF.

This chain uses TRBV19 with TRBJ2-3; maybe TRBD1 (6 bases). The germline V and J ends were trimmed by 4 bases and 0 bases, with 8 bases remaining between them. The CDR3 contains 14 residues. The germline V gene has CDR1 LNHDA and CDR2 SQIVND (reference sequence). CDR3 DNA sequence: TGTGCCAGTAGTACTCAGGGGAGCACAGATACGCAGTATTTT. It translates to CASSTQGSTDTQYF.

The chain has TRBV5-1 and TRBJ1-1; 8 bases are a match to TRBD1. The germline V gene encodes CDR1 SGHRS and CDR2 YFSETQ. This CDR3 region has 16 residues. V lost 5 bases, J lost 1 base, and 10 bases stayed unmatched. The CDR3 here is CASSRTGWVQNTEAFF. As DNA, the CDR3 is TGCGCCAGCAGTCGGACAGGGTGGGTCCAGAACACTGAAGCTTTCTTT.

The rearrangement joins TRBV18 to TRBJ2-2; possible D gene TRBD2, 5 bases. There are 15 residues in the CDR3. The germline gives CDR1 KGHSH, CDR2 LQKENI. The V and J ends lost 1 base and 6 bases respectively, with 12 bases between them. The CDR3 region has the DNA TGTGCCAGCTCACCACAAGGGAGAGGGCCCGGGGAGCTGTTTTTT. Translating it yields CASSPQGRGPGELFF.

The chain couples TRBV5-1 to TRBJ2-3, with a possible D match to TRBD1 (5 bases). CDR1 is SGHRS and CDR2 is YFSETQ in the germline V gene. V was cut by 1 base and J by 4 bases, with 13 bases left in between. The CDR3 runs 15 residues. The CDR3 coding sequence is TGCGCCAGCAGCTTGCGCGGATTGGGGCCAGATACGCAGTATTTT. This encodes CASSLRGLGPDTQYF.

This chain uses TRBV6-4 with TRBJ1-5; D possibly corresponds to TRBD1 (5 bases). CDR1 is MRHNA, CDR2 SNTAGT, per germline. Between the trimmed V and J ends, which lost 2 bases and 7 bases, there was a span of 15 bases. The CDR3 length is 15 residues. The chain's CDR3 is CASSDGYGGNQPQHF. The DNA of the CDR3 is TGTGCCAGCAGTGACGGTTATGGGGGGAACCAGCCCCAGCATTTT.

The chain has TRBV5-1 and TRBJ1-1; no clear D gene. In germline, CDR1 is SGHRS, CDR2 YFSETQ. The CDR3 is 15 amino acids. Trimming pared 1 base from V and 8 bases from J, leaving 18 bases between. CDR3: CASSLQAPGSGEAFF. CDR3 sequence (DNA): TGCGCCAGCAGCTTGCAGGCCCCTGGGTCGGGAGAAGCTTTCTTT.

The chain has TRBV5-4 and TRBJ1-3, with 10 bases lining up with TRBD1. The CDR3 has 16 residues. V was pared by 2 bases and J by 3 bases, with 5 bases of the junction left unmatched. Germline V lookup: CDR1 SGHNT, CDR2 YYREEE (reference sequence). CDR3 loop: CASSLEGQGLGNTIYF. The DNA for the CDR3 is TGTGCCAGCAGCTTAGAGGGACAGGGGCTTGGAAACACCATATATTTT. Full variable domain (rest looked up from reference TRBV5-4 and TRBJ1-3): ETGVTQSPTHLIKTRGQQVTLRCSSQSGHNTVSWYQQALGQGPQFIFQYYREEENGRGNFPPRFSGLQFPNYSSELNVNALELDDSALYLCASSLEGQGLGNTIYFGEGSWLTVV.

The rearrangement links TRBV27 to TRBJ1-2; D possibly corresponds to TRBD1 (5 bases). The germline gives CDR1 MNHEY, CDR2 SMNVEV (reference sequence). Trimming pared 5 bases from V and 0 bases from J, leaving 7 bases between. The CDR3 contains 13 residues. This CDR3 is CASSMTANYGYTF. The CDR3, as DNA: TGTGCCAGCAGTATGACAGCTAACTATGGCTACACCTTC.

V is TRBV5-4 and J is TRBJ2-5, with 8 bases fitting TRBD2. The trim removed 5 bases at V and 5 bases at J, leaving 5 bases unmatched. This CDR3 is 13 amino acids long. Germline V gene data show CDR1 as SGHNT and CDR2 as YYREEE (reference sequence). CDR3 sequence (DNA): TGTGCCAGCAGTCTTAGCGGGGCTGAGACCCAGTACTTC. This encodes CASSLSGAETQYF.